What follows describes a single T cell receptor (beta chain). Which antigen it targets is not known. It has no much larger one-base neighbor in the sample; base qualities were not kept. Library preparation employed 5' RACE. The sequencing machine was an Illumina HiSeq 2500. A second PCR of roughly 6 to 12 cycles was run with a J-beta primer mix and a sample-barcoded 5' primer. A template-switch 5' adaptor carrying 12 random nucleotides introduced a unique molecular identifier onto each TCR beta cDNA molecule. Each sample yielded at least 2.5 million CDR3-containing paired-end reads. First-strand cDNA synthesis was performed from all RNA using the Mint cDNA synthesis kit, with priming by a TRBC-specific oligonucleotide. All cDNA was treated with uracil-DNA glycosylase and then went through a first 18-cycle PCR with the universal primers M1SS and BC2_uni_R. The original pipeline was this. Normalization of each sample was performed by random selection of 1 million high-quality reads, each carrying a distinct molecular identifier. Reads with shared molecular identifiers were discarded instead of being binned into consensus sequences. CDR3 identification, clonotype clustering and error correction used MiTCR with a Q25 quality threshold and the strictest error-elimination algorithm. A nonparametric unseen species model using Euler transformation provided a lower-bound estimate of total TCR beta diversity. Starting from the raw public reads, TCRdb applied fastp trimming at Q25, assembled clones with MiXCR and retained in-frame beta chains. All rows with the same CDR3 protein become a single entry with the most common DNA and genes. The V and J calls and clone size come from TCRdb's table, not from the authors' own analysis. In this sample the table shows about 1.4 million distinct CDR3 sequences, around 59% of which occur a single time. Together, the top ten hold over 5% of the sample.

This record comes from a study of blood T cells in healthy people across ages (dated by TCRdb to the mid-2010s). Background on the whole study: In model experiments, template switching captured about one uniquely barcoded TCR beta cDNA molecule for every two T cells. Age-related changes in TCR beta repertoire diversity were measured in the study by deep sequencing normalized with unique cDNA molecular identifiers. Four age groups were formed from the donors: young (average about 15 years), middle-aged (approximately 41), aged (roughly 56) and long-lived (approximately 80). To avoid experimental bias, donors of different ages were distributed randomly across sequencing lanes. Two additional independent replicas of 1 million unique cDNA reads from the same blood draw were analyzed for two donors (one aged 18 to 30 and one aged 80 or older).

The roughly 39 donors, aged about 6 to 100 years, were systemically healthy Caucasian individuals from Russia. Around 10 milliliters of peripheral blood were collected from each donor into EDTA-treated Vacutainer tubes. Ficoll-Paque density-gradient centrifugation was used to isolate PBMCs, with at least 7 million obtained per sample. Trizol reagent was used to extract total RNA from PBMCs, with at least 6 micrograms per sample. The percentages of naive CD45RAhigh/CD27high T cells were determined by flow cytometry on a PBMC aliquot from every donor. Study-level results and caveats: Compared with the aged group, the long-lived group had more naive CD4+ T cells, fewer expanded clones and increased TCR diversity, a pattern suggesting age selection. Because the CMV infection status of the donors was unknown, age-related changes in expanded clonotypes may potentially have been confounded. As age increased, observed TCR beta diversity per million T cells dropped in a roughly linear way, and a significant reduction was already evident by age about 40. The percentage of naive T cells measured by flow cytometry correlated strongly with observed TCR beta diversity. Conclusive comparison of naive and antigen-experienced compartments was prevented by the profiling of bulk unsorted PBMCs. Total diversity estimates from one million sequenced T cells were considered lower bounds and underestimates.

The sequenced material came from blood. The receptor was derived from a man between 18 and 35 years old in good health.

The bases are TGTGCCAGCAAAGATAGACAGGGAAGGCATGAGCAGTTCTTC. This translates into CASKDRQGRHEQFF. This chain is built from TRBV2 and TRBJ2-1; the junction holds 7 bases that match TRBD1. Compared with germline, V lacks 7 bases and J lacks 8 bases; bases without a gene match: 11. The CDR3, cysteine through phenylalanine, is 14 amino acids long. The CDR3 DNA has 42 bases and is translated from base 1. Reading the germline V gene gives CDR1 SNHLY and CDR2 FYNNEI.